This TCR beta chain was found in a study of Ad26.COV2.S vaccination and SARS-CoV-2 variants. This clone has just one count. Profiled with immunoSEQ multiplex PCR; TCRdb holds only in-frame clones, not every one. The table has about 680,000 clones, 80% to 90% seen once. As for treatment: some 20 received Ad26.COV2.S at low or high dose, single or two shots; about five received placebo; per-sample allocation not given. The samples date from day 63 after the first vaccine or placebo injection. There are 13 residues in the CDR3. V was clipped by 2 bases and J by 4 bases; unmatched bases: 1. Germline loops: CDR1 ENHRY, CDR2 SYGVKD.

Sequenced here: peripheral blood, sampled in a trial of Ad26.COV2.S vaccine versus placebo. This receptor was taken from a person between 18 and 65 years old who received the Ad26.COV2.S COVID-19 vaccine or a placebo. The chain joins TRBV10-3 to TRBJ2-7, with 8 bases lining up with TRBD2. The CDR3 DNA reads TGTGCCATCAGTGAGGGACTAGCTTACGAGCAGTACTTC. It is translated as CAISEGLAYEQYF.